What follows are 12 T cell receptor beta chains derived from one specimen sequenced in a study of T cell repertoires in cytomegalovirus infection. Antigens for these TCRs are unknown. TCRdb used MiXCR to reprocess the reads, holding one entry per CDR3 protein. This sample has 700,000 to 950,000 distinct CDR3 sequences, with approximately 32% found just once. Source: cultured CD8+ T cells from PBMCs, taken from culture after CMV antigen stimulation. These receptors originate from a human donor in good health (CMV status not recorded). Some clones in this sample may be carry-over from other donors' samples.

This clonotype was observed at least ten times. The gene calls are TRBV7-2 and TRBJ1-1, with D perhaps matching TRBD1 (5 bases). CDR1 and CDR2 (germline): SGHTA, FQGNSA. V lost 3 bases and J lost 1, with 12 bases in between. The CDR3 loop spans 15 amino acids. In nucleotides, the CDR3 is TGTGCCAGCAGCTTTGCAGGGACTCCGAACACTGAAGCTTTCTTT. It yields the protein CASSFAGTPNTEAFF. Full variable domain (missing parts from reference TRBV7-2 and TRBJ1-1): GAGVSQSPSNKVTEKGKDVELRCDPISGHTALYWYRQSLGQGLEFLIYFQGNSAPDKSGLPSDRFSAERTGGSVSTLTIQRTQQEDSAVYLCASSFAGTPNTEAFFGQGTRLTVV.

This clonotype appeared a few times. The chain joins TRBV20-1 to TRBJ2-3; 16 bases map to TRBD2. The CDR3 has 18 amino acids. Trimming cost V 6 bases and J 4 bases; bases outside gene matches: 13. Germline-derived CDR1 and CDR2 are DFQATT and SNEGSKA (reference sequence). This chain's CDR3 is CSALSGTSGGGPPDTQYF. CDR3 DNA: TGCAGTGCCTTGAGTGGGACTAGCGGGGGGGGACCCCCAGATACGCAGTATTTT.

This clonotype was recorded a few times. This rearrangement joins TRBV2 to TRBJ2-1; 8 nucleotides match TRBD2. The CDR3 covers 16 residues. Germline V lookup: CDR1 SNHLY, CDR2 FYNNEI. Trimming cost V 3 bases and J 4 bases; bases outside gene matches: 8. CDR3 region: CASSELLAGRYNEQFF. CDR3 in DNA: TGTGCCAGCAGTGAGTTGTTAGCGGGGCGGTACAATGAGCAGTTCTTC.

This clonotype was observed many times. The V and J genes are TRBV12-3 or TRBV12-4 and TRBJ2-5; 7 positions match TRBD1. The CDR3 has 16 amino acids. Trimming removed 3 bases from V and 1 base from J; junction bases left unmatched: 8. The CDR3 protein is CASSFVRTGLQETQYF. The CDR3 DNA is TGTGCCAGCAGTTTCGTGCGGACAGGACTCCAAGAGACCCAGTACTTC.

This clonotype was counted a few times. The chain couples TRBV29-1 to TRBJ1-2; D unresolved. The CDR3 extends over 12 amino acids. V was trimmed by 4 bases and J by 3 bases, leaving 9 bases between them. Germline CDR1 and CDR2: SQVTM and ANQGSEA. CDR3 sequence (DNA): TGCAGCGTTGTTGGCACCGACTATGGCTACACCTTC. It encodes CSVVGTDYGYTF. The entire variable domain, with the rest obtained from reference TRBV29-1 and TRBJ1-2, is as follows: SAVISQKPSRDICQRGTSLTIQCQVDSQVTMMFWYRQQPGQSLTLIATANQGSEATYESGFVIDKFPISRPNLTFSTLTVSNMSPEDSSIYLCSVVGTDYGYTFGSGTRLTVV.

V usage is TRBV12-5 and J usage is TRBJ2-5; D is ambiguous. V lost 5 bases and J 5 bases, leaving 18 bases between the germline ends. The length of the CDR3 is 15 residues. Per germline, CDR1 LGHNT and CDR2 FRNRAP. The CDR3 DNA reads TGTGCTAGTGGTGCCCCCCTACACCTCCGGGAGACCCAGTACTTC. The encoded protein is CASGAPLHLRETQYF.

The V gene is TRBV2, the J gene TRBJ2-3; 7 nucleotides agree with TRBD1. V was pared by 1 base and J by 0 bases, with 16 bases of the junction left unmatched. From germline, CDR1 is SNHLY and CDR2 FYNNEI. The CDR3 length is 20 residues. The CDR3 loop reads CASSEEVAQGVVLSTDTQYF. The CDR3 DNA reads as TGTGCCAGCAGTGAAGAAGTCGCCCAGGGGGTGGTTCTCAGCACAGATACGCAGTATTTT.

About this clonotype itself: One junction end disagrees with the germline gene, perhaps due to a read error. The chain recombines TRBV4-2 with TRBJ1-2; D not certain. The CDR3 length is 18 residues. Germline V gene data show CDR1 as LGHNA and CDR2 as YNFKEQ. DNA for the CDR3: TGTACCAGCAGCTTTACTTTATCCCGGACGGACTCTAACTATGGCTACACCTTC. It yields the protein CTSSFTLSRTDSNYGYTF.

This clonotype was counted many times. The chain joins TRBV7-8 to TRBJ2-5; D unresolved. In germline, CDR1 is SGHVS, CDR2 FQNEAQ. This CDR3 is 17 amino acids long. Between the trimmed V and J ends, which lost 4 bases and 0 bases, there was a span of 18 bases. The CDR3 loop reads CASSSLQRSLYQETQYF. Here the CDR3 DNA reads TGTGCCAGCAGCTCCCTACAACGGTCGTTGTACCAAGAGACCCAGTACTTC.

Worth noting for this clonotype: Just one base apart from a much larger clone, this may be a read error. This rearrangement joins TRBV7-6 to TRBJ2-3; 9 bases align to TRBD2. Germline CDR1 SGHVS, CDR2 FNYEAQ. The CDR3 contains 14 residues. This chain's CDR3 is CVSAEASGEDTQYF. The DNA of the CDR3 is TGTGTCAGCGCGGAGGCTAGCGGGGAGGATACGCAGTATTTT.

The chain recombines TRBV6-2 or TRBV6-3 with TRBJ1-4; D perhaps matches TRBD1 (5 bases). V was trimmed by 7 bases and J by 6 bases, leaving 18 bases between them. This CDR3 is 15 amino acids long. Germline CDR1 is MNHEY and CDR2 is SVGEGT. CDR3 coding DNA: TGTGCCAGCAAAATGGCGGGGGTCTTGGATGAAAAACTGTTTTTT. Translating gives CASKMAGVLDEKLFF.

This clonotype was counted between two and nine times. This chain uses TRBV12-3 or TRBV12-4 with TRBJ1-1; D call uncertain. Trimming left V 3 bases short and J 3 bases short, with 11 bases between. This CDR3 comprises 14 residues. The CDR3 nucleotides are TGTGCCAGCAGTTTCGGCAGATTATACACTGAAGCTTTCTTT. Its translation is CASSFGRLYTEAFF.